The 8 T cell receptor beta chains below all came from one sample that was sequenced in a study of cytomegalovirus exposure and HLA in healthy donors. The study ran its PCR with 60 Vbeta and 13 Jbeta primers. Data came from immunoSEQ multiplex PCR; TCRdb stores just in-frame clones and leaves some out. This table has roughly 190,000 clones, around 68% appearing once. The sequenced material came from PBMCs. Source of these receptors: a man aged 35 to 55 in good health and CMV-seronegative.

The rearrangement links TRBV19 to TRBJ1-5; D is perhaps TRBD1 (6 bases). Trimming pared 7 bases from V and 3 bases from J, leaving 16 bases between. The CDR3 loop spans 15 amino acids. Per the germline V gene, CDR1 is LNHDA and CDR2 is SQIVND (reference sequence). CDR3 coding DNA: TGTGCCAGTACTCACACTCGGGGGGCCAATCAGCCCCAGCATTTT. Its translation is CASTHTRGANQPQHF.

V gene TRBV5-4 combines with J gene TRBJ2-3, with D perhaps matching TRBD1 (6 bases). CDR1 and CDR2 from the germline V gene are SGHNT and YYREEE (reference sequence). Trimming took off 1 base at V and 6 bases at J, with 12 bases between the two ends. The CDR3 spans 14 residues. This CDR3 reads CASSLSQGLDTQYF. The CDR3 bases are TGTGCCAGCAGCTTGTCCCAGGGGTTGGATACGCAGTATTTT.

The chain carries TRBV19 and TRBJ1-5, with TRBD1 matching over 7 bases. J gave up 6 bases and V 0 bases, and 8 bases lay outside the gene matches. The CDR3 sequence is 16 residues long. Germline CDR1 reads LNHDA; CDR2 reads SQIVND (reference sequence). CDR3 in DNA: TGTGCCAGTAGTATAGATGAAGGGGGCGGGCGTCAGCCCCAGCATTTT. It is translated as CASSIDEGGGRQPQHF.

The genes are TRBV29-1 and TRBJ2-3; 8 bases match TRBD2. The CDR3 runs to 13 residues. Germline V gene data show CDR1 as SQVTM and CDR2 as ANQGSEA. The junction had 6 bases not matched to a gene; V was cut back by 5 bases and J by 5 bases. This chain's CDR3 is CSVLPAGVDTQYF. CDR3 coding DNA: TGCAGCGTTCTACCAGCGGGAGTAGATACGCAGTATTTT.

The CDR3 region has the DNA TGTGCCAGCAGCAACAACGGGAGGGCGGGAGGCCAGTACTTC. It encodes CASSNNGRAGGQYF. This sequence joins TRBV21-1 and TRBJ2-5; the table's TRBD2 call for D was not verified on the DNA. TRBV21-1 is a pseudogene. The length of the CDR3 is 14 residues.

This clone was picked up a small number of times. The chain employs TRBV6-5 and TRBJ2-7, with D possibly TRBD2 on 6 matching bases. The CDR3 has 13 residues. Trimming took 6 bases from V and 2 from J, leaving 11 bases between them. The germline V gene encodes CDR1 MNHEY and CDR2 SVGAGI. In DNA form, the CDR3 reads TGTGCCAGCAGGCGGGACGGAACCTACGAGCAGTACTTC. Translating it yields CASRRDGTYEQYF.

The chain is built from TRBV30 and TRBJ2-3; TRBD2 agrees at 10 bases. J was trimmed by 4 bases and V by 0 bases; bases with no gene match: 10. Germline lookup yields CDR1 GTSNPN and CDR2 SVGIG (reference sequence). The CDR3 covers 17 residues. The CDR3 loop reads CAWSVIAGGLGSDTQYF. The CDR3 nucleotides read TGTGCCTGGAGTGTGATAGCGGGGGGCCTTGGGTCAGATACGCAGTATTTT. The full variable domain, in which reference TRBV30 and TRBJ2-3 provide the parts outside the CDR3, is SQTIHQWPATLVQPVGSPLSLECTVEGTSNPNLYWYRQAAGRGLQLLFYSVGIGQISSEVPQNLSASRPQDRQFILSSKKLLLSDSGFYLCAWSVIAGGLGSDTQYFGPGTRLTVL.

This clone appeared a single time. V and J are TRBV28 and TRBJ1-6; 8 nucleotides agree with TRBD1. Germline V gene lookup returns CDR1 MDHEN and CDR2 SYDVKM. The junction had 3 bases not matched to a gene; V was cut back by 6 bases and J by 11 bases. The CDR3 runs 12 residues. The CDR3 sequence: CASRRQGTPLHF. The CDR3, as DNA: TGTGCCAGCAGACGACAGGGGACACCCCTCCACTTT.